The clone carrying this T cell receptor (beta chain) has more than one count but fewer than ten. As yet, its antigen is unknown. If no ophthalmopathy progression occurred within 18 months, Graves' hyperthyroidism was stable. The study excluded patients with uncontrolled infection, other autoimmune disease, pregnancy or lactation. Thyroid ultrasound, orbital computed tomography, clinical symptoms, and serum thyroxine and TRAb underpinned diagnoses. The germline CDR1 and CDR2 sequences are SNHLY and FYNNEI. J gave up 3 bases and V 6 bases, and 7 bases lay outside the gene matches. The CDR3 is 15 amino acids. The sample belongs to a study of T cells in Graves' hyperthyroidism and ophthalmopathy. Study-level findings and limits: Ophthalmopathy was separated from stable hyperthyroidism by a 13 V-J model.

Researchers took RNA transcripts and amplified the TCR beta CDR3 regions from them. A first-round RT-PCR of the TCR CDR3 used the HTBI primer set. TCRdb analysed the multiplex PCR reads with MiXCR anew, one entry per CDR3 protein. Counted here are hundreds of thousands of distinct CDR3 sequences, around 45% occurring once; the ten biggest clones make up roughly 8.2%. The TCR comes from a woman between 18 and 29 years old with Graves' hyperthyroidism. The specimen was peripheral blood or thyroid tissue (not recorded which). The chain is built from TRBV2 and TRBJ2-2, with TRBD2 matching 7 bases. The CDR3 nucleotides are TGTGCCAGCAGCCCCATGGCGGGGGACACCGGGGAGCTGTTTTTT. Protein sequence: CASSPMAGDTGELFF.